Here is one T cell receptor beta chain with its context. Per the germline V gene, CDR1 is LGHNA and CDR2 is YSLEER. This CDR3 region has 17 residues. Trimming removed 0 bases from V and 2 bases from J; junction bases left unmatched: 4. The data were taken from a study of blood T cell repertoires in COVID-19. Generated by immunoSEQ multiplex PCR, the TCRdb table keeps only in-frame clones and is missing some. The profile covers some 120,000 clones, with over 75% appearing a single time and 7.5% to 8% taken by the ten largest. The J gene is TRBJ2-1, the V gene TRBV4-3, with 10 bases matching TRBD2. Sequenced material: peripheral blood. The clonotype was recovered from a man aged 45-65 years with acute or convalescent COVID-19. Here the CDR3 DNA reads TGCGCCAGCAGCCAAGACCTAAGCGGGAGGGCCTACAATGAGCAGTTCTTC. It is translated as CASSQDLSGRAYNEQFF.